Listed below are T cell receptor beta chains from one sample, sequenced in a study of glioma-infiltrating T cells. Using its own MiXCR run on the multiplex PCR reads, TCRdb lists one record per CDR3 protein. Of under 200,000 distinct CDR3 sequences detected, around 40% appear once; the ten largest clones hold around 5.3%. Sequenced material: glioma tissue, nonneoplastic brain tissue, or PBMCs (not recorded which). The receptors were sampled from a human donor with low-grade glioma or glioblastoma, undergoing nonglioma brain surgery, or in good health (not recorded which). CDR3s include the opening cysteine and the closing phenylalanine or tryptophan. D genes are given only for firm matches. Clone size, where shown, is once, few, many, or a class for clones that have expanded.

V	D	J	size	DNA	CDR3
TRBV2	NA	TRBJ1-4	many	TGTGCCTCAAAAGAGACTAATGAAAAACTGTTTTTT	CASKETNEKLFF
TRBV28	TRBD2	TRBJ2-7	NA	TGTGCCAGCAGTCCCCCGTCCGGGACTAGCTGGAGCTACGAGCAGTACTTC	CASSPPSGTSWSYEQYF
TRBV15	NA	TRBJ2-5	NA	TGTGCCACCAGAAGAGATGAGGGAACAGAGACCCAGTACTTC	CATRRDEGTETQYF
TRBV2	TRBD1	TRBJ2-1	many	TGTGCCAGCGGGGACAGCCTATTCCATGAGCAGTTCTTC	CASGDSLFHEQFF
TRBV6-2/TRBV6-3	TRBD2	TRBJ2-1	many	TGTGCCAGCAGGGGACTAGCGGGGAGCTCCTACAATGAGCAGTTCTTC	CASRGLAGSSYNEQFF
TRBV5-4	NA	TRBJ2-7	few	TGTGCCAGCAGTACGAACCTCGGGACCCCACCCTACGAGCAGTACTTC	CASSTNLGTPPYEQYF
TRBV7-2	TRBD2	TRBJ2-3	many	TGTGCCAGCAGCCCAAGCGGGGTAGCGAGCACAGATACGCAGTATTTT	CASSPSGVASTDTQYF
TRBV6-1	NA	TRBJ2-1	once	TGTGCCAGCAGCCAAGAACGGTTTGCAGGCCGTAGGGGGGATGAGCAGTTCTTC	CASSQERFAGRRGDEQFF
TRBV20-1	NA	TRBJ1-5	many	TGCAGTGCCGGCGCGGCAATTAATCAGCCCCAGCATTTT	CSAGAAINQPQHF
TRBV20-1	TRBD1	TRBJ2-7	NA	TGCAGTACTAGAGAGGAGGACAGGGGAGAAGAGCAGTACTTC	CSTREEDRGEEQYF
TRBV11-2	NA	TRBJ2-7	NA	TGTGCCAGCAGCTTCGGGGAATCCCAAGAGCAGTACTTC	CASSFGESQEQYF
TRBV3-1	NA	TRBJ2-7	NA	TGTGCCAGCAGCCCTCCTGGCGACGAGCAGTACTTC	CASSPPGDEQYF
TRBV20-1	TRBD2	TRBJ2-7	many	TGCAGTGCAGGCGGGCTAGCGGGGGTCTACGAGCAGTACTTC	CSAGGLAGVYEQYF
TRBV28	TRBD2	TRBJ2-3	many	TGTGCCAGCATCCCTAGCGGGGAAACGTGGACAGATACGCAGTATTTT	CASIPSGETWTDTQYF
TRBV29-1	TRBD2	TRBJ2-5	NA	TGCAGCTTGGGCGGGGGTACAGGAGAGACCCAGTACTTC	CSLGGGTGETQYF
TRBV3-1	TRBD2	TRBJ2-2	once	TGTGCCAGCTCGGGAGGGACGAAGACCGGGGAGCTGTTTTTT	CASSGGTKTGELFF
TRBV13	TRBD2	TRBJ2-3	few	TGTGCCAGCAGCTTACCTAGCGGGAGCACAGATACGCAGTATTTT	CASSLPSGSTDTQYF
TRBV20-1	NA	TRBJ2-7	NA	TGCAGTGCTAGAGGCTTGGACAACTACGAGCAGTACTTC	CSARGLDNYEQYF
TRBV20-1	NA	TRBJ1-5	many	TGCAGTGCTAGTACCGGGATCGAGATTCGGCAGCCCCAGCATTTT	CSASTGIEIRQPQHF
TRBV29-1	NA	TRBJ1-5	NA	TGCAGCGTTTCAAGGGTGATGGGTCAGCCCCAGCATTTT	CSVSRVMGQPQHF
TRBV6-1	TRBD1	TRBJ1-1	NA	TGTCCCAGCAGACAGGGGGTTAACACTGAAGCTTTCTTC	CPSRQGVNTEAFF
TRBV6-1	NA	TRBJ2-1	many	TGTGCCAGCAGTGAACTTGTGGCCGTAAACGATGAGCAGTTCTTC	CASSELVAVNDEQFF
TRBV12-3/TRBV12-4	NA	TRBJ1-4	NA	TGTGCCAGCAGTGTTTCAGGGGATAATGAAAAACTGTTTTTT	CASSVSGDNEKLFF
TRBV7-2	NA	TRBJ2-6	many	TGTGCCAGCAGCGGAGCTGAGACAGGGGCCAACGTCCTGACTTTC	CASSGAETGANVLTF
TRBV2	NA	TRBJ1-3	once	TGTGCCAGCATTGATCCGGGACTGGGAAACACCATATATTTT	CASIDPGLGNTIYF
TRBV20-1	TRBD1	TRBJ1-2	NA	TGCAGTCCTATATCAGGACAGGGGAACTATGGCTACACCTTC	CSPISGQGNYGYTF
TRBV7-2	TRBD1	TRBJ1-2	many	TGTGCCAGCAGCCCGGACAGGGAGAGTGGCTACACCTTC	CASSPDRESGYTF
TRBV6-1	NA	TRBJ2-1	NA	TGTGCCATCAGTGAGTGGGGCGTGGCTGAGCAGTTCTTC	CAISEWGVAEQFF
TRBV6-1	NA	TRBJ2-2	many	TGTGCCACCCCGGGACCCTTGAACACCGGGGAGCTGTTTTTT	CATPGPLNTGELFF
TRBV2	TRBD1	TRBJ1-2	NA	TGTGCCAGCAGTGCCGGGACAGGGCGTTATGGCTACACCTTC	CASSAGTGRYGYTF
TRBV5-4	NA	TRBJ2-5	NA	TGTGCCAGCAGCTTACAGATTCAAGAGACCCAGTACTTC	CASSLQIQETQYF
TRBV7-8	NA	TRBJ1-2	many	TGTGCCAGCAGCTTAGACGGAACCTATGGCTACACCTTC	CASSLDGTYGYTF
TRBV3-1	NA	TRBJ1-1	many	TGTGCCAGCAGCCAACAATTGAACACTGAAGCTTTCTTT	CASSQQLNTEAFF
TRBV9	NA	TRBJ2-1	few	TGTGCCAGCAGCCCCATAGGGGACGGTGAGCAGTTCTTC	CASSPIGDGEQFF
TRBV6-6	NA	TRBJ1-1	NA	TGTGCCAGCAGTTACCGACAGTTTAACACTCAAGCTTTCTTT	CASSYRQFNTQAFF
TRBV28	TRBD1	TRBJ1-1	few	TGTGCCAGCAGACCCGGGACAGGGGAAGCTTTCTTT	CASRPGTGEAFF
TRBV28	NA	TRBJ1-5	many	TGTGCCAGCAGGGAAGATAGCAATCAGCCCCAGCATTTT	CASREDSNQPQHF